This note documents a single TCR beta chain sequence. The sample holds other DNA sequences that translate to the same CDR3. This specimen comes from a study of control samples from healthy donors and cancer patients. Generated by immunoSEQ multiplex PCR, the TCRdb table keeps only in-frame clones and is missing some. This sample has about 250,000 clones; over 75% occur once, and the top ten carry about an eighth. CDR1 is KGHSH, CDR2 LQKENI, per germline. The CDR3 consists of 13 residues. With 1 base removed from V and 1 base from J, the gap between germline ends came to 4 bases. This clonotype was obtained from a woman in her sixties or seventies with lung cancer. The sequenced sample consisted of PBMCs. J is TRBJ1-1 and V is TRBV18; no reliable D call. DNA of the CDR3: TGTGCCAGCTCACCACAGCGGAACACTGAAGCTTTCTTT. It translates to CASSPQRNTEAFF. Full variable domain (rest looked up from reference TRBV18 and TRBJ1-1): NAGVMQNPRHLVRRRGQEARLRCSPMKGHSHVYWYRQLPEEGLKFMVYLQKENIIDESGMPKERFSAEFPKEGPSILRIQQVVRGDSAAYFCASSPQRNTEAFFGQGTRLTVV.